This T cell receptor (beta chain) appears in the sequencing data of a study of control samples from healthy donors and cancer patients. The V and J ends lost 4 bases and 6 bases respectively, with 10 bases between them. The CDR3 consists of 13 residues. Germline-derived CDR1 and CDR2 are SGHNT and YENEEA. Clones were read by immunoSEQ multiplex PCR, and TCRdb kept only the in-frame ones, dropping some. Among roughly 400,000 clones, 90% were seen once, and the ten largest hold over 5.5%. The chain employs TRBV11-3 and TRBJ2-1; D unclear. The sequence was obtained from a man aged 35-49 years with head and neck cancer. Sequenced input: PBMCs. The CDR3, as DNA: TGTGCCAGCAGCTCCGGACGACCCAATGAGCAGTTCTTC. Encoded protein: CASSSGRPNEQFF.